This TCR beta chain was found in a study of PD-L1 blockade in urothelial cancer. Study in general: Atezolizumab at 1,200 mg intravenously every 3 weeks was started by patients at some point between 2014 and 2015. Per blood sample, T cells had a median of 141,255. About 85% of the roughly 30 patients comprised males who had bladder-origin urothelial cancer. Investigators checked blood 3 weeks (second dose) and 6 weeks after treatment start.

Trimming removed 3 bases from V and 9 bases from J; junction bases left unmatched: 5. This CDR3 region has 15 residues. Germline V gene sequence: CDR1 LNHNV, CDR2 YYDKDF (reference sequence). Produced via immunoSEQ multiplex PCR; TCRdb's table is partial and in-frame only. The data contain approximately 110,000 clones, about 85% of them seen just once; the ten biggest clones take up about 2.2%. This clone appeared a single time. This chain links TRBV15 with TRBJ2-1; 13 bases are shared with TRBD2. The sample in question was PBMCs, obtained around atezolizumab (anti-PD-L1) treatment. This TCR was sampled from a man aged 50 to 60 with urothelial cancer. The CDR3 DNA sequence: TGTGCCACCAGCAGTAGGGGACTAGCGGGACGTGAGCAGTTCTTC. Protein sequence: CATSSRGLAGREQFF.